This T cell receptor (beta chain) was recorded in a study of OX40 agonist ivuxolimab in advanced cancers. Regarding the study as a whole: There was clonal expansion of CD4+ and CD8+ blood T cells by week 6 at 0.1 to 3.0 mg/kg. Not determined was the antigen specificity of the expanded peripheral T cells.

Using immunoSEQ multiplex PCR, the repertoire was profiled, and TCRdb retains in-frame clones only, with some absent. The data hold more than 65,000 clones, with about 90% observed a single time. The CDR3 is made up of 17 amino acids. On this clone itself: Its specificity is not known.

Material: CD4+ or CD8+ T cells sorted from blood, obtained in a trial of the OX40 agonist ivuxolimab. This receptor was identified in an adult with an advanced solid tumor such as melanoma, head and neck, liver or kidney cancer. The chain uses TRBV23-1 and TRBJ2-6, with TRBD1 matching 7 bases. TRBV23-1 is annotated as an ORF whose role is uncertain. This chain's CDR3 is CIVEPGTDDAGANVLTF. In DNA, the CDR3 is TGCATAGTCGAACCCGGGACAGATGATGCTGGGGCCAACGTCCTGACTTTC.